A selection of T cell receptor beta chains follows, all from one sample in a study of molecular identifiers for immune sequencing clone quantification. TCRdb reprocessed the PCR reads via MiXCR and lists one record per CDR3 protein. The data contain about 320,000 distinct CDR3 sequences, roughly 24% of them singletons. Sequenced material: naive CD8+ T cells from blood, with Jurkat cell RNA spiked in. These receptors came from a human donor in good health. Some libraries in this study had Jurkat cell RNA spiked in. Each CDR3 is given with its conserved first and last residue. The D gene is left open where the match is weak. Clone size is not always given. Where it is, it says once, few, many or a class for expanded clones.

d_gene,j_gene,abundance,v_gene,CDR3aa,CDR3nt
TRBD1,TRBJ2-2,.,TRBV5-4,CASRRVGQGTGELFF,TGTGCCAGCAGGAGGGTTGGACAGGGCACCGGGGAGCTGTTTTTT
.,TRBJ2-3,few,TRBV19,CASRFGLTDTQYF,TGTGCCAGTAGATTCGGACTCACAGATACGCAGTATTTT
.,TRBJ2-1,.,TRBV11-2,CASGPGLEYNEQFF,TGTGCCAGCGGACCGGGACTGGAGTACAATGAGCAGTTCTTC
.,TRBJ2-7,few,TRBV7-9,CASSPFGREGTYEQYF,TGTGCCAGCAGCCCCTTCGGTAGAGAGGGGACCTACGAGCAGTACTTC
.,TRBJ2-5,.,TRBV28,CASSLPVGETQYF,TGTGCCAGCAGTTTACCCGTAGGTGAGACCCAGTACTTC
TRBD2,TRBJ2-5,few,TRBV5-6,CASSLATSGIQETQYF,TGTGCCAGCAGCCTAGCCACTAGCGGGATTCAAGAGACCCAGTACTTC
.,TRBJ2-5,many,TRBV5-1,CASSLGLYQETQYF,TGCGCCAGCAGCTTAGGCCTATACCAAGAGACCCAGTACTTC
.,TRBJ1-2,few,TRBV30,CAWSVSHLANYGYTF,TGTGCCTGGAGTGTAAGCCATTTAGCTAACTATGGCTACACCTTC
.,TRBJ2-2,few,TRBV27,CASSKDRNTGELFF,TGTGCCAGCAGTAAGGACAGGAACACCGGGGAGCTGTTTTTT
.,TRBJ2-3,.,TRBV20-1,CSARPWDGSVVTQYF,TGCAGTGCTAGGCCCTGGGACGGCTCGGTAGTTACGCAGTATTTT
TRBD2,TRBJ2-7,few,TRBV27,CASSFALADYEQYF,TGTGCCAGCAGTTTCGCACTAGCGGACTACGAGCAGTACTTC
.,TRBJ2-3,many,TRBV10-3,CAIMGESTDTQYF,TGTGCCATCATGGGGGAAAGCACAGATACGCAGTATTTT
.,TRBJ1-1,.,TRBV30,CAWSVQGGAEAFF,TGTGCCTGGAGTGTACAGGGAGGAGCTGAAGCTTTCTTT
.,TRBJ2-1,.,TRBV12-3/TRBV12-4,CASSLGPVQPEQFF,TGTGCCAGCAGTTTAGGCCCGGTGCAGCCAGAGCAGTTCTTC
.,TRBJ2-1,.,TRBV6-6,CASLLGTGKLAAPYNEQFF,TGTGCCAGCCTACTTGGGACAGGTAAACTAGCGGCCCCCTACAATGAGCAGTTCTTC
TRBD2,TRBJ2-5,many,TRBV7-2,CASSLLGLAGPQETQYF,TGTGCCAGCAGCTTATTAGGACTAGCGGGACCCCAAGAGACCCAGTACTTC
.,TRBJ2-7,.,TRBV20-1,CSATARLRAFYEQYF,TGCAGTGCTACAGCACGACTCAGGGCGTTTTACGAGCAGTACTTC